This is a list of T cell receptor beta chains from one sample in a study of CD8+CD57+ T cells in acquired aplastic anemia. TCRdb ran MiXCR on the reads and lists one entry per CDR3 protein. This table has 90,000 to 120,000 distinct CDR3 sequences, around 53% appearing once. The source material was sorted CD4+, CD8+, or CD8+CD57+ T cells (not recorded which) from PBMCs. These receptors all stem from a human donor in good health, serving as a control. Both conserved end residues are part of each CDR3. Fields, in order: clone size, J gene, V gene, D gene, CDR3 protein, CDR3 DNA. D genes are given only for firm matches. Size tells how often a clone was seen (once, few, many) or the class of an expanded clone, and some rows leave it out.

clone_size: NA; j_call: TRBJ1-2; v_call: TRBV29-1; d_call: NA; cdr3_aa: CSVVGSDRTNYGYTF; cdr3_nt: TGCAGCGTTGTTGGCAGTGACCGTACTAACTATGGCTACACCTTC
clone_size: many; j_call: TRBJ1-2; v_call: TRBV27; d_call: NA; cdr3_aa: CASSIDRANYGYTF; cdr3_nt: TGTGCCAGCAGCATCGACAGAGCTAACTATGGCTACACCTTC
clone_size: NA; j_call: TRBJ1-1; v_call: TRBV6-4; d_call: NA; cdr3_aa: CASSIRENTEAFF; cdr3_nt: TGTGCCAGCAGCATCAGGGAGAACACTGAAGCTTTCTTT
clone_size: NA; j_call: TRBJ2-2; v_call: TRBV9; d_call: TRBD1; cdr3_aa: CASSAGQGYGGLFF; cdr3_nt: TGTGCCAGCAGCGCGGGACAGGGCTACGGGGGGCTGTTTTTT
clone_size: NA; j_call: TRBJ2-1; v_call: TRBV20-1; d_call: NA; cdr3_aa: CSAPDYSRNEQFF; cdr3_nt: TGCAGTGCGCCGGACTACTCTCGCAATGAGCAGTTCTTC
clone_size: NA; j_call: TRBJ2-7; v_call: TRBV2; d_call: TRBD1; cdr3_aa: CASSEATGQADEQYF; cdr3_nt: TGTGCCAGCAGTGAAGCGACGGGACAGGCTGACGAGCAGTACTTC
clone_size: NA; j_call: TRBJ1-1; v_call: TRBV10-2; d_call: NA; cdr3_aa: CASSELLEAFF; cdr3_nt: TGCGCCAGCAGTGAGCTGTTAGAAGCTTTCTTT
clone_size: NA; j_call: TRBJ2-7; v_call: TRBV12-3/TRBV12-4; d_call: NA; cdr3_aa: CASSLGVTYEQYF; cdr3_nt: TGTGCCAGCAGTTTGGGCGTAACCTACGAGCAGTACTTC
clone_size: NA; j_call: TRBJ1-2; v_call: TRBV2; d_call: NA; cdr3_aa: CASSLGVWGYTF; cdr3_nt: TGTGCCAGCAGTTTGGGGGTTTGGGGCTACACCTTC
clone_size: NA; j_call: TRBJ2-7; v_call: TRBV7-2; d_call: TRBD2; cdr3_aa: CASSQGTSGYEQCF; cdr3_nt: TGTGCCAGCAGCCAAGGTACTAGCGGCTACGAGCAGTGCTTC
clone_size: few; j_call: TRBJ1-1; v_call: TRBV2; d_call: NA; cdr3_aa: CASSDSGNRAFF; cdr3_nt: TGTGCCAGCAGTGACTCAGGGAATCGGGCTTTCTTT
clone_size: NA; j_call: TRBJ2-7; v_call: TRBV10-3; d_call: NA; cdr3_aa: CAISSTGFSFEQYF; cdr3_nt: TGTGCCATCAGTTCCACCGGATTTTCTTTCGAGCAGTACTTC
clone_size: few; j_call: TRBJ2-3; v_call: TRBV12-3/TRBV12-4; d_call: TRBD1; cdr3_aa: CASRLRDRGGADTQYF; cdr3_nt: TGTGCCAGCAGACTCCGCGACAGGGGGGGTGCAGATACGCAGTATTTT
clone_size: NA; j_call: TRBJ1-4; v_call: TRBV24-1; d_call: TRBD1; cdr3_aa: CATRETGGGEKLFF; cdr3_nt: TGTGCCACCAGAGAGACAGGGGGGGGTGAAAAACTGTTTTTT
clone_size: NA; j_call: TRBJ2-3; v_call: TRBV12-5; d_call: NA; cdr3_aa: CASGFGSADTQYF; cdr3_nt: TGTGCTAGTGGTTTCGGAAGCGCAGATACGCAGTATTTT
clone_size: many; j_call: TRBJ1-5; v_call: TRBV19; d_call: NA; cdr3_aa: CASRPGAGYGQPQHF; cdr3_nt: TGTGCCAGTAGACCCGGGGCAGGGTACGGGCAGCCCCAGCATTTT
clone_size: few; j_call: TRBJ1-1; v_call: TRBV12-3/TRBV12-4; d_call: NA; cdr3_aa: CAIDFSVGTTEAFF; cdr3_nt: TGTGCCATCGACTTTTCGGTCGGGACCACTGAAGCTTTCTTT
clone_size: NA; j_call: TRBJ2-7; v_call: TRBV25-1; d_call: NA; cdr3_aa: CASSGGGRGNYEQYF; cdr3_nt: TGTGCCAGCAGTGGGGGGGGCCGGGGAAACTACGAGCAGTACTTC
clone_size: few; j_call: TRBJ1-1; v_call: TRBV24-1; d_call: NA; cdr3_aa: CATSDPEGFGAFF; cdr3_nt: TGTGCCACCAGTGACCCGGAGGGGTTCGGAGCTTTCTTT
clone_size: once; j_call: TRBJ1-1; v_call: TRBV29-1; d_call: NA; cdr3_aa: CSVDSRVGFDLNTEAFF; cdr3_nt: TGCAGCGTTGATTCCAGGGTGGGTTTCGATCTGAACACTGAAGCTTTCTTT
clone_size: many; j_call: TRBJ2-7; v_call: TRBV5-6; d_call: NA; cdr3_aa: CASSLQFSYEQYF; cdr3_nt: TGTGCCAGCAGCCTACAGTTCTCCTACGAGCAGTACTTC
clone_size: NA; j_call: TRBJ2-3; v_call: TRBV11-2; d_call: TRBD2; cdr3_aa: CASSLTSDDTQYF; cdr3_nt: TGTGCCAGCAGCTTAACTAGCGACGATACGCAGTATTTT
clone_size: NA; j_call: TRBJ1-2; v_call: TRBV2; d_call: NA; cdr3_aa: CASSESAPLSGYTF; cdr3_nt: TGTGCCAGCAGTGAATCGGCCCCGTTATCTGGCTACACCTTC
clone_size: few; j_call: TRBJ2-7; v_call: TRBV6-5; d_call: NA; cdr3_aa: CASSYSPAQIYEQYF; cdr3_nt: TGTGCCAGCAGTTACAGCCCAGCTCAAATCTACGAGCAGTACTTC
clone_size: few; j_call: TRBJ2-6; v_call: TRBV5-4; d_call: NA; cdr3_aa: CANSGVEGESGANVLTF; cdr3_nt: TGTGCCAACTCAGGAGTGGAAGGTGAATCTGGGGCCAACGTCCTGACTTTC
clone_size: many; j_call: TRBJ1-5; v_call: TRBV6-1; d_call: NA; cdr3_aa: CATRHDDSNQPQHF; cdr3_nt: TGTGCCACGCGACACGACGACAGCAATCAGCCCCAGCATTTT
clone_size: once; j_call: TRBJ2-5; v_call: TRBV25-1; d_call: NA; cdr3_aa: CASSLSQYF; cdr3_nt: TGTGCCAGCAGTTTGAGCCAGTACTTC
clone_size: NA; j_call: TRBJ2-3; v_call: TRBV15; d_call: NA; cdr3_aa: CATSRVASSTDTQYF; cdr3_nt: TGTGCCACCAGCAGAGTCGCGAGCAGCACAGATACGCAGTATTTT
clone_size: many; j_call: TRBJ2-3; v_call: TRBV12-3/TRBV12-4; d_call: NA; cdr3_aa: CASSPPASTDTQYF; cdr3_nt: TGTGCCAGCAGTCCCCCGGCGAGCACAGATACGCAGTATTTT
clone_size: NA; j_call: TRBJ2-3; v_call: TRBV25-1; d_call: NA; cdr3_aa: CATRSPGSTDTQYF; cdr3_nt: TGTGCCACCCGGTCGCCGGGAAGCACAGATACGCAGTATTTT
clone_size: NA; j_call: TRBJ1-6; v_call: TRBV25-1; d_call: NA; cdr3_aa: CASSADDSYNSPLHF; cdr3_nt: TGTGCCAGCAGTGCGGACGACAGCTATAATTCACCCCTCCACTTT
clone_size: NA; j_call: TRBJ1-5; v_call: TRBV7-9; d_call: NA; cdr3_aa: CASTQRGSNQPQHF; cdr3_nt: TGTGCCAGCACCCAGAGGGGGAGCAATCAGCCCCAGCATTTT
clone_size: NA; j_call: TRBJ2-7; v_call: TRBV20-1; d_call: TRBD1; cdr3_aa: CSARGQEEFYEQYF; cdr3_nt: TGCAGTGCTAGGGGACAGGAGGAGTTCTACGAGCAGTACTTC
clone_size: NA; j_call: TRBJ2-5; v_call: TRBV10-3; d_call: TRBD2; cdr3_aa: CAIKSGGALETQYF; cdr3_nt: TGTGCCATCAAGAGCGGGGGGGCGTTGGAGACCCAGTACTTC
clone_size: once; j_call: TRBJ2-3; v_call: TRBV20-1; d_call: NA; cdr3_aa: CSARGADSTDTQYF; cdr3_nt: TGCAGTGCTAGAGGAGCGGACAGCACAGATACGCAGTATTTT
clone_size: NA; j_call: TRBJ1-3; v_call: TRBV7-9; d_call: NA; cdr3_aa: CASSPTGNTIYF; cdr3_nt: TGTGCCAGCAGCCCAACCGGTAACACCATATATTTT
clone_size: NA; j_call: TRBJ1-1; v_call: TRBV29-1; d_call: NA; cdr3_aa: CSVVPGHSNTEAFF; cdr3_nt: TGCAGCGTCGTTCCGGGACACTCAAACACTGAAGCTTTCTTT
clone_size: many; j_call: TRBJ2-1; v_call: TRBV9; d_call: NA; cdr3_aa: CASSVVKVPYNEQFF; cdr3_nt: TGTGCCAGCAGCGTAGTTAAGGTCCCCTACAATGAGCAGTTCTTC
clone_size: NA; j_call: TRBJ1-1; v_call: TRBV25-1; d_call: TRBD1; cdr3_aa: CASSDTGGTEAFF; cdr3_nt: TGTGCCAGCAGTGATACAGGGGGCACTGAAGCTTTCTTT
clone_size: medium-sized; j_call: TRBJ1-6; v_call: TRBV10-1; d_call: NA; cdr3_aa: CASSGYNSPLHF; cdr3_nt: TGCGCCAGCAGTGGCTATAATTCACCCCTCCACTTT
clone_size: many; j_call: TRBJ2-7; v_call: TRBV11-1; d_call: NA; cdr3_aa: CASSQTDEQYF; cdr3_nt: TGTGCCAGCAGCCAGACAGACGAGCAGTACTTC
clone_size: many; j_call: TRBJ1-4; v_call: TRBV2; d_call: TRBD1; cdr3_aa: CATWDSINEKLFF; cdr3_nt: TGTGCCACCTGGGACAGCATAAATGAAAAACTGTTTTTT
clone_size: few; j_call: TRBJ1-1; v_call: TRBV10-3; d_call: NA; cdr3_aa: CAISEANGNGAFF; cdr3_nt: TGTGCCATCAGTGAGGCGAACGGTAATGGGGCTTTCTTT
clone_size: NA; j_call: TRBJ1-5; v_call: TRBV7-3; d_call: NA; cdr3_aa: CASSSRADQPQHF; cdr3_nt: TGTGCCAGCAGCTCACGGGCGGATCAGCCCCAGCATTTT
clone_size: many; j_call: TRBJ1-6; v_call: TRBV7-8; d_call: NA; cdr3_aa: CASTPEGTSYNSPLHF; cdr3_nt: TGTGCCAGCACCCCGGAGGGGACATCCTATAATTCACCCCTCCACTTT
clone_size: NA; j_call: TRBJ1-2; v_call: TRBV29-1; d_call: TRBD1; cdr3_aa: CSVEGQGAGGYTF; cdr3_nt: TGCAGCGTTGAGGGACAGGGGGCTGGCGGCTACACCTTC
clone_size: many; j_call: TRBJ2-7; v_call: TRBV27; d_call: NA; cdr3_aa: CASSKLPGHLFAYEQYF; cdr3_nt: TGTGCCAGCTCAAAACTTCCGGGACACCTATTCGCCTACGAGCAGTACTTC
clone_size: NA; j_call: TRBJ2-1; v_call: TRBV3-1; d_call: TRBD2; cdr3_aa: CASSQVASGANNEQFF; cdr3_nt: TGTGCCAGCAGCCAAGTGGCTAGCGGGGCAAACAATGAGCAGTTCTTC
clone_size: once; j_call: TRBJ2-3; v_call: TRBV7-3; d_call: NA; cdr3_aa: CASSSPGTPMQYF; cdr3_nt: TGTGCCAGCAGCTCTCCCGGGACGCCTATGCAGTATTTT
clone_size: many; j_call: TRBJ1-3; v_call: TRBV11-1; d_call: NA; cdr3_aa: CASRGADKKNSDGNTIYF; cdr3_nt: TGTGCCAGCAGAGGGGCGGACAAGAAGAATTCCGATGGAAACACCATATATTTT
clone_size: many; j_call: TRBJ1-5; v_call: TRBV6-1; d_call: NA; cdr3_aa: CASTPGVVGQPQHF; cdr3_nt: TGTGCCAGCACCCCAGGGGTGGTAGGACAGCCCCAGCATTTT
clone_size: many; j_call: TRBJ2-7; v_call: TRBV2; d_call: TRBD2; cdr3_aa: CASSEGTTWTFYEQYF; cdr3_nt: TGTGCCAGCAGTGAGGGGACTACTTGGACATTCTACGAGCAGTACTTC
clone_size: NA; j_call: TRBJ2-5; v_call: TRBV7-3; d_call: NA; cdr3_aa: CASTPPGYQETQYF; cdr3_nt: TGTGCCAGTACCCCCCCGGGTTACCAAGAGACCCAGTACTTC
clone_size: NA; j_call: TRBJ2-3; v_call: TRBV15; d_call: NA; cdr3_aa: CATRRVVEEPTDTQYF; cdr3_nt: TGTGCCACCAGGAGAGTAGTGGAGGAGCCCACAGATACGCAGTATTTT
clone_size: NA; j_call: TRBJ1-4; v_call: TRBV29-1; d_call: NA; cdr3_aa: CSAGERGRGEKLFF; cdr3_nt: TGCAGCGCAGGGGAACGGGGGCGCGGTGAAAAACTGTTTTTT
clone_size: many; j_call: TRBJ1-3; v_call: TRBV7-6; d_call: NA; cdr3_aa: CASSPRDGRNTIYF; cdr3_nt: TGTGCCAGCAGCCCTAGGGACGGTCGAAACACCATATATTTT